This T cell receptor (beta chain) stems from a study of beta chain features in type 1 diabetes. Study-level background: Examined across all samples were around 110 million sorted cells.

Germline values: CDR1 SGHNT, CDR2 YYREEE (reference sequence). CDR3 length: 16 residues. The V end lost 2 bases, the J end lost 5 bases, and 16 bases lay between the germline ends. With respect to this clone: Its matching antigen is unknown.

Investigators reverse transcribed all isolated RNA, so they sequenced expressed TCRB transcripts. Data came from immunoSEQ multiplex PCR; TCRdb stores just in-frame clones and leaves some out. The sample has 600,000 to 700,000 clones, around an eighth seen once. Study-wide results and caveats: A moderate, significant TCRB CDR3 shortening appeared in type 1 diabetes across four CD4+ subsets. The study left unresolved whether HLA type influences TCRB rearrangement.

Specimen: naive CD4+ T cells from blood. The sequence was obtained from a man aged 18 to 30 with type 1 diabetes. J is TRBJ2-2 and V is TRBV5-4; D is possibly TRBD1 (6 bases). Here the CDR3 reads CASSFPTGSSTGELFF. CDR3 coding DNA: TGTGCCAGCAGCTTCCCAACAGGGAGCTCTACCGGGGAGCTGTTTTTT.